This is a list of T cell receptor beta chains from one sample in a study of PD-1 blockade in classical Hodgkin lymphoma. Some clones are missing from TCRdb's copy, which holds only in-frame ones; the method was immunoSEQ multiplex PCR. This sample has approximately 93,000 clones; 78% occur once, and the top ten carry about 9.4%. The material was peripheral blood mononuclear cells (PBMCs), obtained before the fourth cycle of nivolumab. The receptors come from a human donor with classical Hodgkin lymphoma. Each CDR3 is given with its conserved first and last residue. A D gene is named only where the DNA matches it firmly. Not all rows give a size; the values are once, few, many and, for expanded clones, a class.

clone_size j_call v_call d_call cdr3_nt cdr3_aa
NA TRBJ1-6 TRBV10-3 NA TGTGCCGTCCAAAGGGGTACGGATTCACCCCTCCACTTT CAVQRGTDSPLHF
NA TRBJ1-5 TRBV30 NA TGTGCCTGGAGCGACAGCGGGTTTAGCAATCAGCCCCAGCATTTT CAWSDSGFSNQPQHF
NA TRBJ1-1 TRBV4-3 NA TGCGCCAGCAGCCAGGACAGGAACACTGAAGCTTTCTTT CASSQDRNTEAFF
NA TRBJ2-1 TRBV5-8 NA TGTGCCAGCAGCTTGGCCCCTCAGCGCCGTAGGGAGCAGTTCTTC CASSLAPQRRREQFF
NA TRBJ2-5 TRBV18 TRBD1 TGTGCCAGCTCACCACTGATAGGGGCAGGGGGCGAAGAGACCCAGTACTTC CASSPLIGAGGEETQYF
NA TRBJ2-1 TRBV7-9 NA TGTGCCAGCAGCCAAGGGGATCCTGAGCAGTTCTTC CASSQGDPEQFF
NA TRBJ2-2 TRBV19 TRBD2 TGTGCCAGTTCCGGGACTAGCGGGAGTCGGAACACCGGGGAGCTGTTTTTT CASSGTSGSRNTGELFF
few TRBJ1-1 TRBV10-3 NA TGTGCCATCAGGGGGACCGCGAACACTGAAGCTTTCTTT CAIRGTANTEAFF
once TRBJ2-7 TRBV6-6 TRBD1 TGTGCCAGCAGAGGGACAGGGTTCTCCTACGAGCAGTACTTC CASRGTGFSYEQYF
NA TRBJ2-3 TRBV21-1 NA TGTGCCAGCAGCAACAAGCGGGGGAGAAGCACAGATACGCAGTATTTT CASSNKRGRSTDTQYF